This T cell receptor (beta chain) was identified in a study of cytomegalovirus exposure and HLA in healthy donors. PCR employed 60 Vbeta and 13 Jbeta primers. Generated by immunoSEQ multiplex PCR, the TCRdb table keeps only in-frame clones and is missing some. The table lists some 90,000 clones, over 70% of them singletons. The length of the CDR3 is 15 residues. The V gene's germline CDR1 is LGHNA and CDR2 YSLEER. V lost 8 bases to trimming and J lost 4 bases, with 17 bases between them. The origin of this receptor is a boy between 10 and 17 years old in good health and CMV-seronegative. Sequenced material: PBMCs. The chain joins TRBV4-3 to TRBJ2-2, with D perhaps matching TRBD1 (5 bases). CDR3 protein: CASLPAGRFTGELFF. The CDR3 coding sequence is TGCGCCAGCCTTCCCGCAGGGCGATTCACCGGGGAGCTGTTTTTT.